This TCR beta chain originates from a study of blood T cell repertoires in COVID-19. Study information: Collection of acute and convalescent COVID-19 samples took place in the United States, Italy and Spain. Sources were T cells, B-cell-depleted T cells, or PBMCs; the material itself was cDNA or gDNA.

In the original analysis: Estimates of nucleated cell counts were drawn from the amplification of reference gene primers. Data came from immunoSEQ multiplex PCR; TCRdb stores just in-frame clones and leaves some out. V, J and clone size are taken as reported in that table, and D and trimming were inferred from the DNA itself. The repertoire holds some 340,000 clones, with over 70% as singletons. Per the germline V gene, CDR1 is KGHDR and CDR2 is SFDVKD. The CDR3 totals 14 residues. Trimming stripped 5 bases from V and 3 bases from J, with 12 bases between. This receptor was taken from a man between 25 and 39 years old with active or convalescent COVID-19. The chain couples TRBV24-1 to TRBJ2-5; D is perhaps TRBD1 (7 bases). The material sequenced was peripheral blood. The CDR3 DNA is TGTGCCACCAGTGGCGGGACAGTCAAAGAGACCCAGTACTTC. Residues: CATSGGTVKETQYF.